One and the same sample provided the 18 T cell receptor beta chains below, sequenced in a study of control samples from healthy donors and cancer patients. Libraries were prepared by immunoSEQ multiplex PCR; TCRdb keeps only in-frame clonotypes and omits some of them. The sample consists of fewer than 9,500 clones, more than 85% of them appearing once. The specimen was PBMCs. These receptors all stem from a man aged 60-69 years with colorectal cancer.

This chain links TRBV30 with TRBJ1-2; 8 bases line up with TRBD1. The CDR3 totals 13 residues. Germline V gene lookup returns CDR1 GTSNPN and CDR2 SVGIG (reference sequence). CDR3 in DNA: TGTGCTGTCCGGACAGGGACTATCTATGGCTACACCTTC. This encodes CAVRTGTIYGYTF. The complete variable domain, with remaining parts taken from reference TRBV30 and TRBJ1-2, reads SQTIHQWPATLVQPVGSPLSLECTVEGTSNPNLYWYRQAAGRGLQLLFYSVGIGQISSEVPQNLSASRPQDRQFILSSKKLLLSDSGFYLCAVRTGTIYGYTFGSGTRLTVV.

This clone was found once. This CDR3 reads CASSLEGALGYEQFF. The CDR3 coding sequence is TGTGCCAGCAGCTTGGAAGGGGCGCTCGGCTATGAGCAGTTCTTC. V usage is TRBV5-4 and J usage is TRBJ2-1, with D perhaps matching TRBD1 (5 bases). The V and J ends lost 0 bases and 8 bases respectively, with 15 bases between them. There are 15 residues in the CDR3. Germline CDR1 reads SGHNT; CDR2 reads YYREEE (reference sequence).

This chain uses TRBV27 with TRBJ1-2, with 12 bases identical to TRBD1. The CDR3 loop spans 15 amino acids. CDR1 MNHEY and CDR2 SMNVEV come from the germline V gene (reference sequence). J gave up 6 bases and V 5 bases, and 7 bases lay outside the gene matches. DNA of the CDR3: TGTGCCAGCAGTGGTGCGGGGACAGGGGGCCATGGCTACACCTTC. This encodes CASSGAGTGGHGYTF.

The J gene is TRBJ2-7, the V gene TRBV5-6; D is ambiguous. Germline V gives CDR1 SGHDT, CDR2 YYEEEE. V was pared by 4 bases and J by 2 bases, with 25 bases between. This CDR3 has 18 amino acids. The chain's CDR3 is CASSTPDPNLPWTYEQYF. The CDR3 DNA reads TGTGCCAGCAGCACCCCGGACCCCAATTTACCTTGGACCTACGAGCAGTACTTC.

V gene TRBV5-1 combines with J gene TRBJ2-4; D unresolved. Trimming stripped 0 bases from V and 0 bases from J, with 13 bases between. CDR1 SGHRS and CDR2 YFSETQ come from the germline V gene. This CDR3 has 17 residues. DNA of the CDR3: TGCGCCAGCAGCTTGGCAAGTCTTTGGCTAGCCAAAAACATTCAGTACTTC. Protein sequence: CASSLASLWLAKNIQYF.

CDR3 amino acids: CAISEGQGYSYEQYF. DNA of the CDR3: TGTGCCATCAGTGAGGGACAGGGGTACTCCTACGAGCAGTACTTC. The V gene is TRBV10-3, the J gene TRBJ2-7; 9 nucleotides agree with TRBD1. CDR3 size: 15 residues. After removal of 2 bases from V and 0 bases from J, the junction contained 2 bases not matched to a gene. Germline V gene lookup returns CDR1 ENHRY and CDR2 SYGVKD.

J is TRBJ2-7 and V is TRBV7-2; D is perhaps TRBD1 (5 bases). V was shortened by 1 base and J by 2 bases, with 6 bases between the two germline ends. From germline, CDR1 is SGHTA and CDR2 FQGNSA. CDR3 length: 13 residues. CDR3: CASSLGRAYEQYF. The CDR3 DNA reads as TGTGCCAGCAGCTTAGGCAGGGCCTACGAGCAGTACTTC.

This clone was detected only a few times. The V and J genes are TRBV19 and TRBJ1-3; D gene unclear. The CDR3 consists of 15 residues. V was clipped by 6 bases and J by 2 bases, with 14 bases between them. Germline-derived CDR1 and CDR2 are LNHDA and SQIVND (reference sequence). The CDR3, as DNA: TGTGCCAGTAGGACGATAATCCGGGCTGGAAACACCATATATTTT. It yields the protein CASRTIIRAGNTIYF.

The V and J genes are TRBV15 and TRBJ2-1; a possible D gene is TRBD1 (6 bases). V shed 4 bases and J shed 7 bases, with 11 bases lying between them. The CDR3 spans 13 residues. Germline CDR1 LNHNV, CDR2 YYDKDF (reference sequence). The CDR3 region is CATSTRQGNEQFF. The CDR3 DNA reads TGTGCCACCAGCACCAGGCAGGGGAATGAGCAGTTCTTC.

The chain employs TRBV20-1 and TRBJ1-1; tentatively, D is TRBD1 (6 bases). Germline CDR1 is DFQATT and CDR2 is SNEGSKA (reference sequence). The CDR3 covers 13 residues. V dropped 3 bases and J dropped 4 bases, with 12 bases sitting between them. The CDR3 is CSASLRGGTEAFF. In nucleotides, the CDR3 is TGCAGTGCTAGTTTGAGGGGGGGCACTGAAGCTTTCTTT.

The chain has TRBV5-1 and TRBJ2-1; 9 bases fit TRBD2. The V gene's germline CDR1 is SGHRS and CDR2 YFSETQ. CDR3 length equals 18 residues. V shed 6 bases and J 7 bases; nucleotides not matched to a gene: 20. The CDR3 is CASTPTWVVRGGFNEQFF. Written as DNA, the CDR3 is TGCGCCAGCACCCCAACTTGGGTCGTGCGGGGGGGCTTTAATGAGCAGTTCTTC. Supplemented by reference TRBV5-1 and TRBJ2-1, the full variable domain reads KAGVTQTPRYLIKTRGQQVTLSCSPISGHRSVSWYQQTPGQGLQFLFEYFSETQRNKGNFPGRFSGRQFSNSRSEMNVSTLELGDSALYLCASTPTWVVRGGFNEQFFGPGTRLTVL.

The rearrangement joins TRBV2 to TRBJ2-7, with D unresolved. From germline, CDR1 is SNHLY and CDR2 FYNNEI. The CDR3 runs to 12 residues. V was pared by 3 bases and J by 4 bases, with 7 bases between. The CDR3 reads CASSDTLYEQYF. CDR3 DNA sequence: TGTGCCAGCAGTGACACCTTATACGAGCAGTACTTC.

The count of this clone is one. The chain links TRBV6-5 to TRBJ1-1, with D perhaps TRBD1 (5 bases). Per germline, CDR1 MNHEY and CDR2 SVGAGI. Trimming removed 0 bases at V and 5 bases at J, with 10 bases between. The CDR3 consists of 14 residues. The CDR3: CASSYSGVRTEAFF. The CDR3, as DNA: TGTGCCAGCAGTTACTCGGGGGTGCGAACTGAAGCTTTCTTT.

This chain connects TRBV7-9 to TRBJ2-3, with D perhaps assigned TRBD1 or TRBD2 (6 bases each). Trimming left V 5 bases short and J 3 bases short, with 9 bases between. The CDR3 totals 13 residues. The germline CDR1 and CDR2 sequences are SEHNR and FQNEAQ (reference sequence). DNA for the CDR3: TGTGCCAGCAGCGGGGGGCGGACAGATACGCAGTATTTT. Translation gives CASSGGRTDTQYF. The entire variable domain, with the rest obtained from reference TRBV7-9 and TRBJ2-3, is as follows: DTGVSQNPRHKITKRGQNVTFRCDPISEHNRLYWYRQTLGQGPEFLTYFQNEAQLEKSRLLSDRFSAERPKGSFSTLEIQRTEQGDSAMYLCASSGGRTDTQYFGPGTRLTVL.

This clone was counted a few times. The chain links TRBV19 to TRBJ2-7; D possibly corresponds to TRBD2 (6 bases). Deletions cut 8 bases from V and 2 bases from J, with 16 bases between. From germline, CDR1 is LNHDA and CDR2 SQIVND (reference sequence). The CDR3 totals 14 residues. CDR3 in DNA: TGTGCCAGTGGGGGAGTGGGGGGAACCTACGAGCAGTACTTC. Translating gives CASGGVGGTYEQYF.

The chain has TRBV7-2 and TRBJ2-5; TRBD2 is a possible D gene (7 bases). This CDR3 has 14 residues. The V gene lost 2 bases and the J gene lost 7 bases, with 14 bases spanning the gap. Germline CDR1 reads SGHTA; CDR2 reads FQGNSA. CDR3 sequence (DNA): TGTGCCAGCAGCTTATCCGCAGGGGAGGGGACCCAGTACTTC. It yields the protein CASSLSAGEGTQYF.

The chain carries TRBV30 and TRBJ1-1, with a possible D match to TRBD1 (5 bases). V was pared by 2 bases and J by 1 base, with 20 bases between. Germline CDR1 and CDR2: GTSNPN and SVGIG (reference sequence). The CDR3 has 17 amino acids. The CDR3 sequence is CAWSNIRADNWNTEAFF. CDR3 nucleotide sequence: TGTGCCTGGAGTAATATTCGGGCGGACAACTGGAACACTGAAGCTTTCTTT.

The V call is TRBV5-1, the J call TRBJ2-2; D unresolved. Between the trimmed V and J ends, which lost 0 bases and 0 bases, there was a span of 3 bases. The germline gives CDR1 SGHRS, CDR2 YFSETQ. This CDR3 is 14 amino acids long. CDR3 residues: CASSLGANTGELFF. The CDR3 coding sequence is TGCGCCAGCAGCTTGGGGGCGAACACCGGGGAGCTGTTTTTT. Full variable domain (rest looked up from reference TRBV5-1 and TRBJ2-2): KAGVTQTPRYLIKTRGQQVTLSCSPISGHRSVSWYQQTPGQGLQFLFEYFSETQRNKGNFPGRFSGRQFSNSRSEMNVSTLELGDSALYLCASSLGANTGELFFGEGSRLTVL.